These 9 T cell receptor beta chains were sequenced from one sample in a study of graft-versus-host responses after intestinal transplantation. Using immunoSEQ multiplex PCR, the repertoire was profiled, and TCRdb retains in-frame clones only, with some absent. The sample includes 100,000 to 130,000 clones, roughly 86% of them seen just once. These receptors have no identified antigens. Here the sequenced sample was unstimulated CD4+ T cells sorted from spleen or lymph node cells, taken before transplant. Receptors were obtained from a human donor who was the organ donor for an intestinal transplant.

This rearrangement joins TRBV5-1 to TRBJ2-2; 7 bases agree with TRBD1. This CDR3 contains 14 residues. Per the germline V gene, CDR1 is SGHRS and CDR2 is YFSETQ. After removal of 4 bases from V and 4 bases from J, the junction contained 4 bases not matched to a gene. DNA for the CDR3: TGCGCCAGCAGCACAAGACAGGGCACCGGGGAGCTGTTTTTT. Translating it yields CASSTRQGTGELFF.

The chain has TRBV7-3 and TRBJ2-3; D is tentatively TRBD1 or TRBD2 (5 bases each). Germline V CDR1 and CDR2: SGHTA, FQGTGA. The CDR3 has 17 residues. V was cut by 1 base and J by 2 bases, with 16 bases left in between. The CDR3 DNA sequence: TGTGCCAGCAGCTTAAACCCCCCCGGGGCTTTCACAGATACGCAGTATTTT. Its protein product is CASSLNPPGAFTDTQYF.

The chain employs TRBV11-2 and TRBJ1-6, with 7 bases aligning to TRBD1. CDR3 length equals 16 residues. From germline, CDR1 is SGHAT and CDR2 FQNNGV. The J segment lost 14 bases and the V segment lost 1 base, leaving 14 bases of the junction unmatched. CDR3 bases: TGTGCCAGCAGCTTAGCGGTGCCAGGGGGTTATGGTTCCCTCCACTTT. Amino acid sequence: CASSLAVPGGYGSLHF.

The V gene is TRBV7-6, the J gene TRBJ2-5, with D possibly being TRBD2 (7 bases). CDR3 length equals 12 residues. CDR1 and CDR2 (germline): SGHVS, FNYEAQ. The V end was cut by 4 bases, the J end by 9 bases, with 12 bases between. The CDR3 DNA sequence: TGTGCCAGCAGCTACGGGGAGGGGGCCCAGTACTTC. Amino acid sequence: CASSYGEGAQYF. Full variable domain (rest looked up from reference TRBV7-6 and TRBJ2-5): GAGVSQSPRYKVTKRGQDVALRCDPISGHVSLYWYRQALGQGPEFLTYFNYEAQQDKSGLPNDRFSAERPEGSISTLTIQRTEQRDSAMYRCASSYGEGAQYFGPGTRLLVL.

The table lists this clone with a few counts. The V gene is TRBV6-6, the J gene TRBJ1-2, with 7 positions matching TRBD1. After removal of 6 bases from V and 0 bases from J, the junction contained 1 base not matched to a gene. The CDR3 is 13 amino acids. Germline V gene sequence: CDR1 MNHNY, CDR2 SVGAGI (reference sequence). The CDR3 here is CASSGTANYGYTF. DNA for the CDR3: TGTGCCAGCAGCGGGACAGCTAACTATGGCTACACCTTC.

V is TRBV9 and J is TRBJ2-1; 8 bases map to TRBD2. Germline assignment: CDR1 SGDLS and CDR2 YYNGEE. V lost 0 bases and J lost 7; bases outside the gene matches: 6. The CDR3 covers 15 residues. The CDR3 spells CASSVEGLVRNEQFF. The CDR3 DNA follows: TGTGCCAGCAGCGTAGAGGGACTAGTCAGGAATGAGCAGTTCTTC. Full variable domain (remainder filled in from reference TRBV9 and TRBJ2-1): DSGVTQTPKHLITATGQRVTLRCSPRSGDLSVYWYQQSLDQGLQFLIQYYNGEERAKGNILERFSAQQFPDLHSELNLSSLELGDSALYFCASSVEGLVRNEQFFGPGTRLTVL.

This clone was counted a single time. This chain uses TRBV6-5 with TRBJ1-1; D unresolved. Trimming shortened V by 6 bases and J by 4 bases, and 18 bases separated the two germline ends. The CDR3 sequence is 15 residues long. Germline V gene data show CDR1 as MNHEY and CDR2 as SVGAGI. This CDR3 reads CASRQQLTPGTEAFF. The CDR3 region has the DNA TGTGCCAGCAGACAACAATTAACCCCGGGCACTGAAGCTTTCTTT.

This clone was counted a few times. The sample contains more than one DNA sequence encoding this CDR3. The rearrangement links TRBV5-1 to TRBJ2-5; 16 bases are shared with TRBD2. CDR3 length equals 18 residues. V lost 4 bases and J lost 5; bases outside the gene matches: 11. CDR1 and CDR2 from the germline V gene are SGHRS and YFSETQ. CDR3 loop: CASSKPGLAGGALETQYF. CDR3 in DNA: TGCGCCAGCAGCAAACCGGGACTAGCGGGGGGGGCGCTGGAGACCCAGTACTTC.

V usage is TRBV5-1 and J usage is TRBJ1-4; perhaps TRBD1 as D (5 bases). The germline V gene has CDR1 SGHRS and CDR2 YFSETQ. The CDR3 totals 14 residues. Trimming cost V 4 bases and J 0 bases, with 7 bases left between them. CDR3 nucleotide sequence: TGCGCCAGCAGCACGACAGCAACTAATGAAAAACTGTTTTTT. Amino acids: CASSTTATNEKLFF.